The T cell receptor beta chain described here comes from a study of T cell repertoires in cytomegalovirus infection. Study information: HLA-B-restricted CMV epitopes that are well studied were used alongside recently identified HLA-C-restricted ones. It was the public TCR beta signatures that indicated both CMV infection and matching HLA type.

In TCRdb, the reads were re-called with MiXCR into one record per CDR3 protein. The profile shows about 920,000 distinct CDR3 sequences, around 31% of them singletons. Study outcomes and limitations: In two of eight donors, the top clonotype was HLA-C-restricted CMV-specific. Cumulative public TCR beta family frequency identified carriers of CMV plus the relevant HLA.

This clonotype was counted a few times. What it binds is unknown. The CDR3 is 18 residues long. The junction had 8 bases not matched to a gene; V was cut back by 5 bases and J by 0 bases. CDR1 and CDR2 from the germline V gene are MNHEY and SVGAGI. The chain recombines TRBV6-5 with TRBJ2-6; 9 bases match TRBD1. Sequencing used cultured CD8+ T cells from PBMCs, obtained from culture after CMV antigen stimulation. The source of this sequence is a human donor in good health (CMV status not recorded). Some clones in this sample may be carry-over from other donors' samples. CDR3 nucleotide sequence: TGTGCCAGCAGTCCACGGGACAGGGTATACTCTGGGGCCAACGTCCTGACTTTC. Its translation is CASSPRDRVYSGANVLTF.